This TCR beta chain was sequenced for a study of beta chain features in type 1 diabetes. Study-wide findings and caveats: Shorter TCRB CDR3s, moderately but significantly so, were found in Type 1 diabetes patients in all four CD4+ subsets. There was a possibility that cDNA sequencing over-represented cells with high TCR expression.

Losses at the gene ends were 5 bases for V and 5 bases for J; bases not matched to a gene: 1. The CDR3 spans 14 residues. The germline V gene encodes CDR1 SEHNR and CDR2 FQNEAQ (reference sequence). Every bit of the isolated RNA underwent reverse transcription, so sequencing read expressed TCRB transcripts. The average read count of naive, central memory and regulatory T cell samples was approximately 3.5 million. Assay: immunoSEQ multiplex PCR; the TCRdb copy retains only in-frame clones and omits some. The sample shows more than 550,000 clones, over 12% of them seen only once. With regard to this clone: What it binds is not known.

The sample was naive CD4+ T cells from blood. The TCR originated in a man between 18 and 29 years old with type 1 diabetes. The chain carries TRBV7-9 and TRBJ1-4; 11 bases match TRBD1. The CDR3 bases are TGTGCCAGCAGCAGGACAGGGGGCAATGAAAAACTGTTTTTT. It encodes CASSRTGGNEKLFF.